Below are 10 T cell receptor beta chains sequenced from a single sample in a study of CXCR3-negative and CXCR3-positive naive CD8 T cells. The antigens these receptors bind are not known. Study results and caveats: Compared with CXCR3-negative naive cells, CXCR3-positive naive cells showed more hydrophobic TRB CDR3s.

Via 5' RACE with UMI labels, TRB cDNA libraries were prepared. TCRdb reanalyzed the 5' RACE reads, giving one entry per CDR3 protein sequence and no DNA. Recorded for this sample: some 100,000 distinct CDR3 sequences. Input material: naive CXCR3+ CD8+ T cells from blood. As for subset: CD45RO-CCR7+CD27+CD95- naive CD8+ T cells expressing CXCR3 (TNR3+). Receptors were obtained from a human donor in good health. Some clones in this sample may be carry-over from other donors' samples.

The chain uses TRBV28 and TRBJ2-1; TCRdb lists TRBD1, though no DNA is available to test this call. Germline CDR1 reads MDHEN; CDR2 reads SYDVKM. The CDR3 is 15 amino acids. The CDR3 region is CASSPTSGSRTKAFF.

The chain recombines TRBV4-1 with TRBJ2-7; with no DNA, the TCRdb D assignment of TRBD2 cannot be verified. This CDR3 contains 18 residues. The germline V gene has CDR1 MGHRA and CDR2 YSYEKL. CDR3 loop: CASSQDLGTSGRSYEQYF.

The chain links TRBV3-1 to TRBJ2-3; TCRdb's D gene call, TRBD2, goes unchecked for lack of DNA. CDR3 length: 20 amino acids. The germline CDR1 and CDR2 sequences are LGHDT and YNNKEL (reference sequence). This CDR3 is CASSQELVVAGAPSTDTQYF.

V usage is TRBV27 and J usage is TRBJ2-1; the D call of TRBD1 rests on TCRdb alone, since no DNA is present to check it. This CDR3 spans 18 amino acids. CDR1 is MNHEY and CDR2 is SMNVEV in the germline V gene (reference sequence). The CDR3 is CASSFTQAGTGTPNEQFF.

The chain links TRBV20-1 to TRBJ2-7; the D call of TRBD2 rests on TCRdb alone, since no DNA is present to check it. The germline V gene encodes CDR1 DFQATT and CDR2 SNEGSKA (reference sequence). CDR3 length: 14 amino acids. The CDR3 is CSASGGGEFYEQYF.

The rearrangement joins TRBV10-2 to TRBJ2-7; TCRdb lists TRBD1, though no DNA is available to test this call. This CDR3 has 14 amino acids. Looked up from germline, CDR1 is WSHSY and CDR2 is SAAADI. The CDR3 loop reads CASSPGTGEDEQYF.

This chain links TRBV12-3 or TRBV12-4 with TRBJ2-7; TCRdb proposes TRBD1, but this gene call is untestable without DNA. The CDR3 is 16 residues long. CDR3 amino acids: CASSFTPGEKPYEQYF.

This chain joins TRBV4-1 and TRBJ2-7; TCRdb's D call, TRBD1, is unchecked because there is no DNA. The V gene's germline CDR1 is MGHRA and CDR2 YSYEKL. The CDR3 has 17 amino acids. The CDR3 sequence is CASSPQPSRDRVYEQYF.

The chain carries TRBV9 and TRBJ2-7; the D gene TCRdb calls, TRBD1, cannot be checked with no DNA. Germline V gene sequence: CDR1 SGDLS, CDR2 YYNGEE. CDR3 length equals 15 residues. The CDR3 sequence: CASSVGGGSPYEQYF.

This chain uses TRBV5-1 with TRBJ1-1; TCRdb proposes TRBD1, but this gene call is untestable without DNA. The germline V gene has CDR1 SGHRS and CDR2 YFSETQ. This CDR3 contains 14 residues. The CDR3 here is CASSLGGAWTEAFF.